This T cell receptor beta chain was retrieved from a study of cytomegalovirus exposure and HLA in healthy donors (dated 2017 in TCRdb). A note on the overall study: According to an earlier analysis of 587 of the donors, about 179 million T cells yielded 95 million to 140 million unique TCR beta sequences and more than 250 Gb of sequence data. Of the roughly 420 genotyped donors, roughly 76% were placed in the genetic ancestry cluster associated with self-reported Caucasian donors. High-throughput TCR immunosequencing, statistical association of individual TCRs with disease status, and machine learning were combined to predict cytomegalovirus infection status. Every discovery cohort repertoire had been produced on one sequencing platform. Donor age, sex, ethnicity and CMV serostatus were collected together with the repertoire data. Among several hundred genotyped donors of the cohort, an average of around 250,000 unique TCR beta nucleotide sequences was sequenced per donor, of which about 19% were non-productive. To decide whether each TCR beta V gene segment behaved as functional or pseudogenic, an earlier analysis of some 600 of the donors relied on high-throughput TCR beta sequencing. A later genetic analysis used genome-wide SNP genotypes for about 65% of the roughly 700 donors, treating that subset as a discovery cohort. Using immunosequencing, the study profiled T cell repertoires from some 670 subjects and related those repertoires to cytomegalovirus serostatus. HLA typing included class I and class II loci at four-digit resolution. The number of donors typed differed by locus, with roughly 620-630 for A, B, C, DRB1 and DQB1, approximately 500 for DQA1, about 610 for DPA1, and approximately 470 for DPB1. A separate validation cohort of roughly 130 different subjects was used in addition to the approximately 700-subject first cohort. To study patterns of TCR occurrence, a later analysis re-analyzed previously published TCR beta repertoires from several hundred donors and added high-resolution HLA genotyping. The aim of the study was to test whether cataloging public T cell receptors could identify signatures of past pathogen exposure. Because of strong linkage in the cohort, 4 to 6 DR-DQ haplotypes were treated as single units for association and clustering. Rather than using new phenotypic data, the later analysis identified candidate immune exposures from TCR beta sequences and from how often those sequences occurred across donors. About 320 gigabases of sequencing data and tens of millions of unique TCR sequences were included in an early release covering roughly 600 HLA-typed donors.

The research as a whole found: In this cohort, only TCR beta chains were sequenced, and detectable features were limited by the absence of alpha or paired-chain data. In a later analysis, TCR association rates were found to vary across HLA loci, with the most associated TCRs seen for DRB1 alleles and the fewest for HLA-C alleles. The only immune exposure information available for the cohort was CMV serostatus. In vitro tests confirmed that a few of the cytomegalovirus-associated TCR beta chains recognize cytomegalovirus antigens. Because HLA typing was unavailable for some donors at each locus, only the typed subset was used in association tests. It was suggested by the authors that the approach could potentially be generalized to other disease states and immunological phenotypes. A later analysis found that most CMV-associated TCR beta chains appeared HLA-restricted, with HLA associations seemingly driven largely by CMV exposure. According to a later genetic analysis, donors in an Asian-associated ancestry cluster had fewer N-insertions in productive TCRs than the approximately 630-donor mean. In a later analysis, several top co-occurrence clusters were reported to appear linked to parvovirus B19, influenza, CMV and Epstein-Barr virus. In an earlier analysis of around 500 of the donors, most TCR beta V segments appeared in productive rearrangements about 87% or about 30% of the time, broadly matching IMGT annotations. A cluster of highly shared sequence variants was judged likely to be a technical artifact of the sequencing pipeline. In the study, roughly 160 TCR beta chains were listed as associated with cytomegalovirus. An association between a missense DCLRE1C variant and V-gene and J-gene trimming of TCR beta chains was found in a later genetic analysis and replicated in an independent cohort. A further reported finding was that TCR beta sequences accurately predicted the HLA-A and HLA-B alleles for most subjects in the first cohort. The classifier was reported to diagnose cytomegalovirus status with high specificity and sensitivity in both the original cohort and the validation cohort. Most TCR sequences were seen in very few donors, while some public TCRs were found in many individuals. Linkage disequilibrium might explain the correlated functional status among segregating V segments, but an unknown experimental factor could not be excluded. The presence/absence analyses assumed that sequencing depth was roughly uniform across donors, and that assumption may not be true. In a later analysis, around 15,000 TCR beta sequences were associated with specific HLA alleles at a false discovery rate of 0.05. Some IMGT-functional V segments, including TRBV6-2 and TRBV6-3, could not be distinguished by the 87-base-pair reads and were therefore excluded. Over 15 rarely observed V segments, including chromosome 9 orphons, were excluded from the earlier analysis of several hundred of the donors because counts were too low. In a later analysis, HLA-associated TCR beta chains were found to be more clonally expanded and to have lower generation probabilities than equally common non-associated chains. When HLA alleles, especially DR and DQ, strongly co-occurred, attributing TCR associations to individual alleles was difficult.

The cohort was made up of about 670 healthy bone marrow donors. All cohort members were sampled while nominally healthy, although unrecorded immune exposures were likely present. The donor tested CMV seronegative and was one of the 352 seronegative cohort members. Each donor provided a peripheral blood sample, and peripheral blood mononuclear cells were used for TCR beta sequencing. The Qiagen DNeasy Blood Extraction Kit was used to extract genomic DNA from the blood cell samples. The receptor library was made with the immunoSEQ multiplex PCR assay. For the multiplex PCR, a mixture combining 60 forward primers for TCR Vbeta segments and 13 reverse primers for TCR Jbeta segments was used. The CDR3 region of rearranged TCR beta genes was amplified from genomic DNA by a multiplex PCR assay. Amplified TCR beta libraries were sequenced as 87-base-pair reads on the Illumina HiSeq System. On the study's bioinformatics: Across the 600 to 700 repertoires, a later analysis counted some 81 million unique TCR beta chains, 9.5 million to 12 million of which were shared by at least two donors. Raw reads were error-corrected and collapsed into unique sequences by a nearest-neighbor algorithm in which closely related sequences were merged to remove PCR and sequencing errors. CDR3 sequences were aligned to IMGT reference sequences to assign V, D and J gene segments. Each retained sequence needed at least a six-nucleotide match to both a V gene segment and a J gene segment. Rearrangements were called productive when the CDR3 lacked stop codons and stayed in frame with V and J; all others were non-productive. Following IMGT convention, CDR3 was defined as the stretch from the second conserved V-encoded cysteine to the conserved J-encoded phenylalanine. The earlier analysis of about 570 of the donors excluded any sequence lacking an unambiguous match to a single V gene segment. An earlier analysis of just under 600 of the donors called V segments functional above 56.7% productive rearrangements and segregating when the between-donor standard deviation exceeded 5%. A statistical classification framework was built to diagnose cytomegalovirus status from the catalog of TCR beta chain sequences. V and J gene assignment, in a later analysis, came from comparing TCR nucleotide sequences with IMGT/GENE-DB human TR gene sequences. The TCRdist pipeline was used in a later analysis to assign CDR3 sequences and most-parsimonious VDJ recombination scenarios. In a later analysis, each TCR beta chain was defined by its CDR3 amino acid sequence together with its V-gene family, and reads without a unique V-gene family were excluded. In a later analysis, 500 to 700 highly shared, low-generation-probability nucleotide sequences were removed to address suspected cross-contamination and a sequencing artifact. For each public chain, a later analysis derived a clonal expansion index from normalized ranks of inferred template counts within each repertoire. Generation probabilities in a later analysis came from a VDJ recombination model fitted to out-of-frame rearrangements, and those results were checked against IGoR. In a later analysis, hypergeometric tests were used to score TCR-TCR, TCR-HLA and TCR-CMV co-occurrence, with a repertoire-size bias correction applied to TCR pairs. A later analysis estimated false discovery rates by permuting HLA or CMV assignments 20 times. In a later analysis, co-occurring TCRs were grouped with DBSCAN, and TCRdist sequence similarity was added when clustering was performed within HLA-allele-positive subsets. Repertoires with fewer than 30,000 or more than 120,000 public chains were left out of co-occurrence clustering, as were a few repertoires with anomalous nucleotide sharing. Not all clones reach the TCRdb copy of this immuneACCESS table, which keeps in-frame sequences only. Checked studies attribute under half of the gap to unresolved V genes and leave the rest unexplained. V and J calls plus clone size are reproduced from that table; the DNA served to infer D and trimming. In this sample the table shows about 160,000 clones, more than 80% of which occur a single time. The ten most abundant clones make up about 1.9% of the sample.

This clone appeared once. What this receptor recognizes is not known. No clone much larger than this one lies a single base away; base qualities are absent. From the germline V gene, CDR1 is SQVTM and CDR2 is ANQGSEA. V loses 2 bases, J loses 7 bases, and the germline ends lie 12 bases apart. Inclusive of the bounding cysteine and phenylalanine, the CDR3 is 13 residues long. Left in the record is the CDR3 DNA by itself, 39 bases read in frame from the first base. The TCR sequence derives from a woman aged 18-35 years in good health and CMV-seronegative. This chain is built from TRBV29-1 and TRBJ1-5, with the D gene too uncertain to name. Source material: PBMCs. The CDR3 region reads CSVEYGVGQPQHF. The DNA sequence is TGCAGCGTTGAATACGGGGTTGGACAGCCCCAGCATTTT.